The 5 T cell receptor beta chains listed next were all sequenced from one sample in a study of blood T cell repertoires in COVID-19. Sequencing used immunoSEQ multiplex PCR; TCRdb keeps in-frame clones, though not all of them. The data contain under 450,000 clones, approximately 91% of them singletons. Sequencing was done on a sample of PBMCs or T cells enriched from blood (not recorded which). These receptors were obtained from a woman in her thirties or forties who had been exposed to COVID-19.

The chain joins TRBV7-9 to TRBJ2-1; possible D gene TRBD1, 5 bases. This CDR3 has 14 amino acids. Germline CDR1 is SEHNR and CDR2 is FQNEAQ (reference sequence). V was pared by 5 bases and J by 5 bases, with 13 bases between. CDR3 DNA sequence: TGTGCCAGCAGCACTCCGACAGTCCACAATGAGCAGTTCTTC. Its protein product is CASSTPTVHNEQFF.

This chain links TRBV30 with TRBJ1-1; D remains ambiguous. V was pared by 5 bases and J by 6 bases, with 13 bases between. CDR1 and CDR2 (germline): GTSNPN, SVGIG (reference sequence). The CDR3 covers 12 residues. The DNA for the CDR3 is TGTGCCTGGGACCGCGGGCTAGCTGAAGCTTTCTTT. It is translated as CAWDRGLAEAFF.

The CDR3 spells CSAKRQGIYEQYF. In DNA form, the CDR3 reads TGCAGCGCTAAGCGACAGGGGATCTACGAGCAGTACTTC. V gene TRBV29-1 combines with J gene TRBJ2-7; 8 nucleotides align to TRBD1. The V gene end was trimmed by 7 bases and the J gene end by 3 bases; junction bases not matched to a gene: 8. Germline V lookup: CDR1 SQVTM, CDR2 ANQGSEA. The CDR3 contains 13 residues.

The gene calls are TRBV30 and TRBJ2-1; TRBD2 matches at 11 bases. V shed 2 bases and J 7 bases; nucleotides not matched to a gene: 13. CDR1 is GTSNPN, CDR2 SVGIG, per germline (reference sequence). This CDR3 comprises 17 residues. CDR3 sequence (DNA): TGTGCCTGGAGTCCGCCTTGGGTACTAGCGGGAGTGAATGAGCAGTTCTTC. Translation: CAWSPPWVLAGVNEQFF.

This chain uses TRBV29-1 with TRBJ2-1; 9 bases fit TRBD1. The CDR3 has 15 amino acids. The V gene end was trimmed by 5 bases and the J gene end by 6 bases; junction bases not matched to a gene: 11. CDR1 and CDR2 from the germline V gene are SQVTM and ANQGSEA. The CDR3 DNA reads TGCAGCGTTTCCTTGACAGGGGGGAGGTTCAATGAGCAGTTCTTC. This encodes CSVSLTGGRFNEQFF.